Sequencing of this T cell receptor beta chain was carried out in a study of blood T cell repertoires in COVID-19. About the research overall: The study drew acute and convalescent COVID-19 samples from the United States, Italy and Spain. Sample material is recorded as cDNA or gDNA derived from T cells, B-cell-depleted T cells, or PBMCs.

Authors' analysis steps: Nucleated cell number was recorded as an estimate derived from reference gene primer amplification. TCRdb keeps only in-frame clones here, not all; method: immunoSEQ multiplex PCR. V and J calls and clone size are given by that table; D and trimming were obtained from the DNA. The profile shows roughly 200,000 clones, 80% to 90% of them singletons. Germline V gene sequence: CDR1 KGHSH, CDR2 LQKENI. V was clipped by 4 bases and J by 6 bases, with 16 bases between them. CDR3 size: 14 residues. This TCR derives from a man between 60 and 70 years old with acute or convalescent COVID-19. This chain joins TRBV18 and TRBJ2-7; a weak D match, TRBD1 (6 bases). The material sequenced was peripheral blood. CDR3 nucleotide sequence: TGTGCCAGCTCACAAACAGGGATCCGCCCCGAGCAGTACTTC. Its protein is CASSQTGIRPEQYF. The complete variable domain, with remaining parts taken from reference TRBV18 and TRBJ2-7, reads NAGVMQNPRHLVRRRGQEARLRCSPMKGHSHVYWYRQLPEEGLKFMVYLQKENIIDESGMPKERFSAEFPKEGPSILRIQQVVRGDSAAYFCASSQTGIRPEQYFGPGTRLTVT.